Following are 6 T cell receptor beta chains from one sample sequenced in a study of cytomegalovirus exposure and HLA in healthy donors. Using immunoSEQ multiplex PCR, the repertoire was profiled, and TCRdb retains in-frame clones only, with some absent. The table includes about 64,000 clones, roughly 94% detected once. Sequencing input: PBMCs. These receptor sequences come from a woman between 18 and 29 years old in good health and CMV-seropositive.

The J gene is TRBJ1-5, the V gene TRBV28; 8 positions agree with TRBD1. The CDR3 length is 19 residues. After removal of 4 bases from V and 0 bases from J, the junction contained 14 bases not matched to a gene. The V gene's germline CDR1 is MDHEN and CDR2 SYDVKM. The chain's CDR3 is CASSSRDRGVFYSNQPQHF. The CDR3 nucleotides are TGTGCCAGCAGTTCTCGAGACAGGGGCGTTTTTTATAGCAATCAGCCCCAGCATTTT.

V is TRBV25-1 and J is TRBJ2-5; TRBD1 might be the D (5 bases). The ends were cut back, 2 bases at V and 1 base at J, with 11 bases in the middle. There are 15 residues in the CDR3. Germline CDR1 and CDR2: MGHDK and SYGVNS. The CDR3 here is CASSEGARSQETQYF. The CDR3 DNA reads as TGTGCCAGCAGTGAAGGGGCCCGATCCCAAGAGACCCAGTACTTC.

The chain has TRBV9 and TRBJ2-2; 7 positions agree with TRBD2. The V gene end was trimmed by 0 bases and the J gene end by 5 bases; junction bases not matched to a gene: 4. The CDR3 extends over 15 amino acids. Germline lookup yields CDR1 SGDLS and CDR2 YYNGEE. In DNA, the CDR3 is TGTGCCAGCAGCGTAGGCGGGAGTGGTACCGGGGAGCTGTTTTTT. This sequence encodes CASSVGGSGTGELFF.

This clone was picked up one time. CDR3 sequence reads: CSVGGLAVHEQFF. The CDR3 nucleotides read TGCAGCGTTGGAGGACTAGCCGTCCATGAGCAGTTCTTC. The rearrangement links TRBV29-1 to TRBJ2-1, with 8 bases aligning to TRBD2. The junction had 7 bases not matched to a gene; V was cut back by 4 bases and J by 8 bases. The V gene's germline CDR1 is SQVTM and CDR2 ANQGSEA. This CDR3 comprises 13 residues.

V usage is TRBV5-6 and J usage is TRBJ2-5; TRBD2 aligns across 8 bases. This CDR3 contains 13 residues. Germline CDR1 reads SGHDT; CDR2 reads YYEEEE. The V gene end was trimmed by 2 bases and the J gene end by 5 bases; junction bases not matched to a gene: 2. CDR3 protein: CASSFGGAETQYF. The CDR3 nucleotides are TGTGCCAGCAGCTTCGGGGGGGCCGAGACCCAGTACTTC.

The chain has TRBV27 and TRBJ2-1; maybe TRBD2 (6 bases). This CDR3 has 16 amino acids. CDR1 MNHEY and CDR2 SMNVEV come from the germline V gene (reference sequence). V was trimmed by 1 base and J by 4 bases, leaving 14 bases between them. CDR3 amino acids: CASSLYEAGVYNEQFF. The CDR3 DNA sequence: TGTGCCAGCAGTTTATATGAAGCGGGTGTGTACAATGAGCAGTTCTTC.